Following are 20 T cell receptor beta chains from one sample sequenced in a study of T cells in localized non-small cell lung cancer. Here immunoSEQ multiplex PCR was the method, and the copy in TCRdb shows in-frame clones only, minus some. The sample has approximately 65,000 clones; more than 80% are singletons. This material consisted of PBMCs, taken before any cancer treatment. The origin of the receptors is a man between 40 and 70 years old with stage II lung adenocarcinoma.

This sequence joins TRBV5-1 and TRBJ1-4; D is unresolved. Germline V CDR1 and CDR2: SGHRS, YFSETQ. This CDR3 is built from 14 residues. Between the trimmed V and J ends, which lost 0 bases and 6 bases, there was a span of 9 bases. The CDR3 region has the DNA TGCGCCAGCAGCTTGGCCAGTGGCGATGAAAAACTGTTTTTT. Protein sequence: CASSLASGDEKLFF.

The rearrangement joins TRBV7-2 to TRBJ2-7; TRBD1 matches at 10 bases. V was pared by 1 base and J by 2 bases, with 5 bases of the junction left unmatched. There are 16 residues in the CDR3. Per germline, CDR1 SGHTA and CDR2 FQGNSA. The CDR3 here is CASSLGGQGLPYEQYF. In nucleotides, the CDR3 is TGTGCCAGCAGCTTAGGGGGACAGGGGCTCCCCTACGAGCAGTACTTC. The full variable domain, its missing parts supplied by reference TRBV7-2 and TRBJ2-7, is GAGVSQSPSNKVTEKGKDVELRCDPISGHTALYWYRQSLGQGLEFLIYFQGNSAPDKSGLPSDRFSAERTGGSVSTLTIQRTQQEDSAVYLCASSLGGQGLPYEQYFGPGTRLTVT.

A few counts support this clone. This same CDR3 is encoded by further DNA sequences in the sample. The chain employs TRBV19 and TRBJ1-3; no definite D call. V was shortened by 4 bases and J by 0 bases, with 7 bases between the two germline ends. The CDR3 has 14 amino acids. Germline CDR1 reads LNHDA; CDR2 reads SQIVND (reference sequence). The CDR3 nucleotides read TGTGCCAGTAGTACACTAAACTCTGGAAACACCATATATTTT. Its protein product is CASSTLNSGNTIYF.

This chain connects TRBV30 to TRBJ1-6; 9 bases are a match to TRBD1. With 1 base clipped from V and 9 bases from J, the junction kept 4 bases outside the gene matches. Germline V gene sequence: CDR1 GTSNPN, CDR2 SVGIG (reference sequence). The CDR3 covers 14 residues. For the CDR3, the DNA is TGTGCCTGGAGTGCGACAGGGGGAGGTTCACCCCTCCACTTT. Amino acids: CAWSATGGGSPLHF. The entire variable domain, with the rest obtained from reference TRBV30 and TRBJ1-6, is as follows: SQTIHQWPATLVQPVGSPLSLECTVEGTSNPNLYWYRQAAGRGLQLLFYSVGIGQISSEVPQNLSASRPQDRQFILSSKKLLLSDSGFYLCAWSATGGGSPLHFGNGTRLTVT.

This clone has a handful of counts. This sequence joins TRBV9 and TRBJ1-5, with unresolved D. In germline, CDR1 is SGDLS, CDR2 YYNGEE. The CDR3 totals 13 residues. Trimming removed 4 bases from V and 1 base from J, with 6 bases in between. CDR3 in amino acids: CASSSNSNQPQHF. CDR3 nucleotide sequence: TGTGCCAGCAGCAGTAACAGCAATCAGCCCCAGCATTTT.

This clone has a handful of counts. The CDR3 region is CASSFAPTYGYTF. In nucleotides, the CDR3 is TGTGCCAGCAGCTTTGCGCCAACCTATGGCTACACCTTC. The rearrangement joins TRBV11-3 to TRBJ1-2; D ambiguous. The CDR3 runs 13 residues. CDR1 is SGHNT, CDR2 YENEEA, per germline. Trimming removed 3 bases at V and 4 bases at J, with 9 bases between.

The chain combines TRBV10-3 with TRBJ2-1; perhaps TRBD2 as D (6 bases). V lost 5 bases, J lost 4 bases, and 9 bases lay in between. The CDR3 extends over 13 amino acids. Germline V gives CDR1 ENHRY, CDR2 SYGVKD. The CDR3 here is CAISWTNYNEQFF. In DNA, the CDR3 is TGTGCCATCAGTTGGACTAATTACAATGAGCAGTTCTTC.

The J gene is TRBJ2-7, the V gene TRBV10-1, with no clear D. CDR3 length: 13 amino acids. With 5 bases removed from V and 2 bases from J, the gap between germline ends came to 10 bases. Germline V gene sequence: CDR1 WNHNN, CDR2 SYGVQD (reference sequence). The CDR3 DNA sequence: TGCGCCAGCAGTCAGGACGTTGCCTACGAGCAGTACTTC. Amino acids: CASSQDVAYEQYF.

The chain carries TRBV5-6 and TRBJ1-2, with D possibly matching TRBD1 (6 bases). In germline, CDR1 is SGHDT, CDR2 YYEEEE. V lost 4 bases and J 7 bases, leaving 14 bases between the germline ends. The CDR3 loop spans 13 amino acids. This CDR3 is CASSRTGPGGYTF. The CDR3, as DNA: TGTGCCAGCAGCCGAACAGGGCCGGGTGGCTACACCTTC. The entire variable domain, with the rest obtained from reference TRBV5-6 and TRBJ1-2, is as follows: DAGVTQSPTHLIKTRGQQVTLRCSPKSGHDTVSWYQQALGQGPQFIFQYYEEEERQRGNFPDRFSGHQFPNYSSELNVNALLLGDSALYLCASSRTGPGGYTFGSGTRLTVV.

The chain employs TRBV27 and TRBJ2-7; 8 bases align to TRBD2. Germline V CDR1 and CDR2: MNHEY, SMNVEV (reference sequence). V shed 3 bases, J shed 7 bases, and the junction held 5 bases outside the gene matches. This CDR3 is 13 amino acids long. CDR3: CASSFGRAGEQYF. The CDR3, as DNA: TGTGCCAGCAGTTTCGGGAGGGCCGGAGAGCAGTACTTC.

The chain is built from TRBV18 and TRBJ2-3; perhaps TRBD1 as D (6 bases). V lost 6 bases and J lost 3, with 19 bases in between. Germline lookup yields CDR1 KGHSH and CDR2 LQKENI. The CDR3 totals 16 residues. The CDR3 loop is CASSPGAGRRTDTQYF. CDR3 nucleotide sequence: TGTGCCAGCTCTCCAGGGGCAGGGCGTCGAACAGATACGCAGTATTTT.

V is TRBV7-3 and J is TRBJ2-7, with D perhaps matching TRBD1 (6 bases). CDR1 is SGHTA, CDR2 FQGTGA, per germline. The germline V and J ends were trimmed by 2 bases and 0 bases, with 11 bases remaining between them. CDR3 length: 15 residues. In DNA form, the CDR3 reads TGTGCCAGCAGCTTAGGCCCGGGACACTCCTACGAGCAGTACTTC. Protein product: CASSLGPGHSYEQYF.

The rearrangement uses TRBV5-6 and TRBJ1-1; weak D call: TRBD1 (6 bases). Germline values: CDR1 SGHDT, CDR2 YYEEEE. CDR3 length: 14 residues. V lost 3 bases and J lost 1, with 10 bases in between. The CDR3 loop reads CASSYQGRNTEAFF. CDR3 nucleotide sequence: TGTGCCAGCAGCTATCAGGGGAGGAACACTGAAGCTTTCTTT.

V gene TRBV7-3 combines with J gene TRBJ1-1; 7 nucleotides agree with TRBD1. The germline V gene has CDR1 SGHTA and CDR2 FQGTGA. V dropped 3 bases and J dropped 0; count of bases not matched to a gene: 10. The CDR3 is 17 amino acids. The CDR3 is CASSLEGAGALNTEAFF. Here the CDR3 DNA reads TGTGCCAGCAGCTTGGAGGGGGCAGGGGCCTTGAACACTGAAGCTTTCTTT.

The rearrangement uses TRBV19 and TRBJ2-1; 11 bases map to TRBD2. CDR3 length equals 15 residues. Trimming cost V 6 bases and J 6 bases; bases outside gene matches: 7. Per the germline V gene, CDR1 is LNHDA and CDR2 is SQIVND (reference sequence). Here the CDR3 DNA reads TGTGCCAGTAGCAGAACTAGCGGGAGAAGCAATGAGCAGTTCTTC. This translates into CASSRTSGRSNEQFF.

This clone was seen a few times. V gene TRBV7-2 combines with J gene TRBJ2-7; 12 bases fit TRBD2. Per germline, CDR1 SGHTA and CDR2 FQGNSA. The CDR3 contains 17 residues. V lost 3 bases, J lost 4 bases, and 10 bases stayed unmatched. The chain's CDR3 is CASSLGPSGRVSYEQYF. DNA of the CDR3: TGTGCCAGCAGCTTGGGGCCTAGCGGGAGGGTTTCATACGAGCAGTACTTC.

This clone was seen many times. This rearrangement joins TRBV5-1 to TRBJ2-1, with 7 bases that match TRBD2. The J segment lost 2 bases and the V segment lost 0 bases, leaving 2 bases of the junction unmatched. CDR1 SGHRS and CDR2 YFSETQ come from the germline V gene. The CDR3 sequence is 15 residues long. CDR3 in amino acids: CASSLDGGAYNEQFF. CDR3 bases: TGCGCCAGCAGCTTGGATGGGGGGGCCTACAATGAGCAGTTCTTC.

This clone was seen once. The chain couples TRBV7-6 to TRBJ2-5; no reliable D call. Germline CDR1 is SGHVS and CDR2 is FNYEAQ. Trimming shortened V by 0 bases and J by 1 base, and 12 bases separated the two germline ends. This CDR3 comprises 16 residues. This CDR3 reads CASSLALWRPQETQYF. CDR3 in DNA: TGTGCCAGCAGCTTAGCGCTCTGGCGCCCCCAAGAGACCCAGTACTTC.

The chain combines TRBV27 with TRBJ1-1; tentative D call: TRBD1 (6 bases). Trimming took off 5 bases at V and 2 bases at J, with 15 bases between the two ends. Germline-derived CDR1 and CDR2 are MNHEY and SMNVEV (reference sequence). This CDR3 region has 15 residues. CDR3 protein: CASSGLQGLNTEAFF. The CDR3 region has the DNA TGTGCCAGCAGTGGACTACAGGGTCTAAACACTGAAGCTTTCTTT.

This clone showed up just a few times. V usage is TRBV10-3 and J usage is TRBJ1-4, with 10 bases matching TRBD1. V trimming: 0 bases; J trimming: 11 bases; junction bases outside the gene matches: 12. The germline V gene encodes CDR1 ENHRY and CDR2 SYGVKD. CDR3 length equals 17 residues. The CDR3 reads CAISESSLRDRGNKLFF. In DNA form, the CDR3 reads TGTGCCATCAGTGAGTCGTCTTTACGGGACAGGGGAAATAAACTGTTTTTT.